The text below deals with one T cell receptor beta chain. The antigen is undetermined. The PCR made use of 60 Vbeta and 13 Jbeta primers. Profiled with immunoSEQ multiplex PCR; TCRdb holds only in-frame clones, not every one. The sample table includes approximately 150,000 clones. This CDR3 region has 15 residues. Trimming took 5 bases from V and 2 from J; bases not matched to a gene: 5. The germline CDR1 and CDR2 sequences are SGHTA and FQGNSA. The data stem from a study of cytomegalovirus exposure and HLA in healthy donors. Findings and limits, study-wide: In a later analysis, a genetic analysis reported fewer productive-TCR N-insertions in an Asian-associated ancestry cluster than the cohort average.

This chain uses TRBV7-2 with TRBJ1-4; 7 bases line up with TRBD1. Sequencing was done on a sample of PBMCs. The sequence came from a woman aged 40 to 50 in good health and CMV-seronegative. Here the CDR3 reads CASSNNRGTNEKLFF. CDR3 sequence (DNA): TGTGCCAGCAGCAATAACAGGGGTACTAATGAAAAACTGTTTTTT.